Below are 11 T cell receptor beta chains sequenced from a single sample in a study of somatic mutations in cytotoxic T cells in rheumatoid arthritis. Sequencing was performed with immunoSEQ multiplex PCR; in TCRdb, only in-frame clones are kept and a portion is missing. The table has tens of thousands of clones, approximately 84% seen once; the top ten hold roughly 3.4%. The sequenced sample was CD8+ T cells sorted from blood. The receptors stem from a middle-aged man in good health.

The chain's CDR3 is CASSLSTDTQYF. The CDR3, as DNA: TGTGCCAGCAGCTTGTCGACAGATACGCAGTATTTT. The chain employs TRBV5-6 and TRBJ2-3; D is undetermined. The CDR3 runs 12 residues. Germline lookup yields CDR1 SGHDT and CDR2 YYEEEE. V was cut by 1 base and J by 3 bases, with 3 bases left in between.

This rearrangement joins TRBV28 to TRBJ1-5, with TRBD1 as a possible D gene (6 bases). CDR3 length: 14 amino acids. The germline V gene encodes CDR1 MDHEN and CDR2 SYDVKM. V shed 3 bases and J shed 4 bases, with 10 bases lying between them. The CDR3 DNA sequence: TGTGCCAGCAGTTTGGGGCAGGGGAATCAGCCCCAGCATTTT. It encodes CASSLGQGNQPQHF.

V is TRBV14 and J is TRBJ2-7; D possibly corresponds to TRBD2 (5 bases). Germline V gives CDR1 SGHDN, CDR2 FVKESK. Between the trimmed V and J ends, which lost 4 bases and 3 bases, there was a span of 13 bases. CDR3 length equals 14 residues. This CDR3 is CASSPRRGNYEQYF. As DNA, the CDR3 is TGTGCCAGCAGCCCAAGACGGGGTAACTACGAGCAGTACTTC.

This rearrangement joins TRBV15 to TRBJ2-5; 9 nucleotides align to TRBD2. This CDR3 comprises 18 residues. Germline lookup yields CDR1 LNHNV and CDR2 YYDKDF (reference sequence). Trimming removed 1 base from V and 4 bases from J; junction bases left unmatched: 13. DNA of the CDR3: TGTGCCACCAGCAGAGTAGGAACCCTAGCGGGATGGGGAGAGACCCAGTACTTC. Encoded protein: CATSRVGTLAGWGETQYF.

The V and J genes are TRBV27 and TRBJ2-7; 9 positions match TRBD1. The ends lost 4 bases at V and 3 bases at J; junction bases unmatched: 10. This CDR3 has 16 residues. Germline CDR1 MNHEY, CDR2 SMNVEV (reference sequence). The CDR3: CASSSSPGTGSYEQYF. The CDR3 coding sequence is TGTGCCAGCAGTTCAAGCCCCGGGACAGGGAGCTACGAGCAGTACTTC.

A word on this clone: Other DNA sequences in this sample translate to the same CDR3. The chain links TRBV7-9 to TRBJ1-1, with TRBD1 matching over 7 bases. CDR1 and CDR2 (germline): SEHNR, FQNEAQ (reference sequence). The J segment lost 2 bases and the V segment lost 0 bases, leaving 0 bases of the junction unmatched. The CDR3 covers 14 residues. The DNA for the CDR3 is TGTGCCAGCAGCTTAGCAGGGGGCAACACTGAAGCTTTCTTT. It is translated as CASSLAGGNTEAFF. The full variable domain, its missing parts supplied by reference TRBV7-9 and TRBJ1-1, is DTGVSQNPRHKITKRGQNVTFRCDPISEHNRLYWYRQTLGQGPEFLTYFQNEAQLEKSRLLSDRFSAERPKGSFSTLEIQRTEQGDSAMYLCASSLAGGNTEAFFGQGTRLTVV.

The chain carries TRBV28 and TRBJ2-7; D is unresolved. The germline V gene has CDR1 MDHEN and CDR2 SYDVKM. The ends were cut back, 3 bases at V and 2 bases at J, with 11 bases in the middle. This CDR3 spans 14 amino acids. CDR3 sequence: CASSLVQIPYEQYF. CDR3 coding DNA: TGTGCCAGCAGTTTGGTACAGATCCCCTACGAGCAGTACTTC.

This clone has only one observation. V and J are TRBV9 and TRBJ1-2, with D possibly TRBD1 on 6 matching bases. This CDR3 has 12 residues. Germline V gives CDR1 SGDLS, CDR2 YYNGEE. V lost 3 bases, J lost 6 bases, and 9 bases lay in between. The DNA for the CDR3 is TGTGCCAGCAGCGCCTGGACAGATGGCTACACCTTC. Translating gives CASSAWTDGYTF.

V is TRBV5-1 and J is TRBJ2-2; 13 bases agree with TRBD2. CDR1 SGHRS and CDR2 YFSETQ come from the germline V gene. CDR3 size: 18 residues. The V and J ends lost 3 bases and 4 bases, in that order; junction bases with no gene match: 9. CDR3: CASSSGLAGAPLTGELFF. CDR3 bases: TGCGCCAGCAGCTCCGGACTAGCGGGAGCTCCTCTCACCGGGGAGCTGTTTTTT.

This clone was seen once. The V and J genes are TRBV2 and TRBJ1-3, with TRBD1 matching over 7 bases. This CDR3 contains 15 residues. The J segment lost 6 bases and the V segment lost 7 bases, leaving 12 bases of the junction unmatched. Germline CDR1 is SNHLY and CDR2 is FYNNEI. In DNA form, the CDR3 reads TGTGCCAGCAAAGGTGGTACAGGGGTTGCAAACACCATATATTTT. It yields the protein CASKGGTGVANTIYF.

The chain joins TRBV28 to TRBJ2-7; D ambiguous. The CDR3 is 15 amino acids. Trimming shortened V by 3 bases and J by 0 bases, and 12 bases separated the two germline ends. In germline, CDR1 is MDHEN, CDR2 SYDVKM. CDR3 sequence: CASSFPDMTSYEQYF. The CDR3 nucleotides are TGTGCCAGCAGTTTCCCCGACATGACCTCCTACGAGCAGTACTTC. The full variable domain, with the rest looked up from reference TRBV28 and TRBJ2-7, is DVKVTQSSRYLVKRTGEKVFLECVQDMDHENMFWYRQDPGLGLRLIYFSYDVKMKEKGDIPEGYSVSREKKERFSLILESASTNQTSMYLCASSFPDMTSYEQYFGPGTRLTVT.